Shown below are 6 T cell receptor beta chains from a single sample sequenced in a study of blood T cell repertoires in COVID-19. Assay: immunoSEQ multiplex PCR; the TCRdb copy retains only in-frame clones and omits some. The table records over 90,000 clones, nearly 90% of them present only once. Sequencing used peripheral blood. Receptors were obtained from a man between 45 and 60 years old with active COVID-19.

The chain combines TRBV3-1 (or the pseudogene TRBV3-2) with TRBJ2-7; 10 nucleotides align to TRBD2. This CDR3 has 19 amino acids. CDR1 LGHDT and CDR2 YNNKEL come from the germline V gene (reference sequence). The V gene end was trimmed by 2 bases and the J gene end by 3 bases; junction bases not matched to a gene: 16. The CDR3: CASSQSRPSGGAGGYEQYF. CDR3 DNA sequence: TGTGCCAGCAGCCAAAGCCGTCCGAGCGGGGGGGCCGGGGGCTACGAGCAGTACTTC.

The chain uses TRBV4-3 and TRBJ2-1, with 10 bases aligning to TRBD2. The CDR3 sequence is 17 residues long. CDR1 and CDR2 (germline): LGHNA, YSLEER. Germline trimming cut 1 base from V and 7 bases from J; bases unmatched to any gene: 10. CDR3 loop: CASSQGGSGGPENEQFF. The CDR3 nucleotides are TGCGCCAGCAGCCAAGGGGGTAGCGGGGGGCCGGAGAATGAGCAGTTCTTC.

The chain is built from TRBV12-3 or TRBV12-4 and TRBJ2-7; D possibly corresponds to TRBD2 (5 bases). Trimming pared 3 bases from V and 6 bases from J, leaving 12 bases between. The CDR3 sequence is 13 residues long. The DNA for the CDR3 is TGTGCCAGCAGTTTCTATGCCGCGGGCGAGCAGTACTTC. Amino acid sequence: CASSFYAAGEQYF.

J is TRBJ2-5 and V is TRBV9; possible D gene TRBD2, 6 bases. From germline, CDR1 is SGDLS and CDR2 YYNGEE. The CDR3 covers 15 residues. V shed 3 bases and J shed 0 bases, with 12 bases lying between them. The CDR3 DNA sequence: TGTGCCAGCAGCGCCCTTCGGGGGTACCAAGAGACCCAGTACTTC. Translated: CASSALRGYQETQYF.

V is TRBV3-1 (or the pseudogene TRBV3-2) and J is TRBJ2-3, with 15 bases that match TRBD2. Germline V gene sequence: CDR1 LGHDT, CDR2 YNNKEL (reference sequence). CDR3 length: 17 amino acids. V was pared by 1 base and J by 6 bases, with 5 bases of the junction left unmatched. For the CDR3, the DNA is TGTGCCAGCAGCCAAGGGGATGGGACTAGCGGGGGGGATACGCAGTATTTT. Translated, it gives CASSQGDGTSGGDTQYF.

The chain carries TRBV6-5 and TRBJ1-2, with D possibly TRBD1 on 5 matching bases. The germline CDR1 and CDR2 sequences are MNHEY and SVGAGI. The CDR3 covers 11 residues. The germline V and J ends were trimmed by 6 bases and 8 bases, with 10 bases remaining between them. Here the CDR3 reads CASRRDGGYTF. The CDR3 nucleotides are TGTGCCAGCAGGCGGGACGGCGGCTACACCTTC.